What follows are 28 T cell receptor beta chains derived from one specimen sequenced in a study of OX40 agonist ivuxolimab in advanced cancers. The protocol was immunoSEQ multiplex PCR, while the TCRdb copy is restricted to in-frame clones and leaves out a portion. The sample includes roughly 71,000 clones, approximately 90% of them seen just once. The source material was CD4+ or CD8+ T cells sorted from blood, sampled in a trial of the OX40 agonist ivuxolimab. The receptors shown here come from an adult with an advanced solid tumor such as melanoma, head and neck, liver or kidney cancer.

V is TRBV18 and J is TRBJ2-2; no firm D call. Germline lookup yields CDR1 KGHSH and CDR2 LQKENI. This CDR3 comprises 15 residues. Between the trimmed V and J ends, which lost 3 bases and 4 bases, there was a span of 12 bases. CDR3 region: CASSPSGLATGELFF. CDR3 sequence (DNA): TGTGCCAGCTCACCGTCCGGCTTGGCCACCGGGGAGCTGTTTTTT.

The chain couples TRBV28 to TRBJ2-1; tentative D call: TRBD1 (5 bases). Germline V gene sequence: CDR1 MDHEN, CDR2 SYDVKM. V lost 4 bases to trimming and J lost 11 bases, with 9 bases between them. This CDR3 is 11 amino acids long. CDR3 protein: CASSSWTQQFF. The CDR3 coding sequence is TGTGCCAGCAGTTCATGGACACAGCAGTTCTTC.

This chain uses TRBV13 with TRBJ2-7; D is perhaps TRBD1 (6 bases). The V end lost 3 bases, the J end lost 3 bases, and 15 bases lay between the germline ends. The CDR3 loop spans 15 amino acids. Germline-derived CDR1 and CDR2 are PRHDT and FYEKMQ (reference sequence). CDR3: CASSFRQGPRYEQYF. In DNA, the CDR3 is TGTGCCAGCAGCTTCCGTCAGGGGCCTCGCTACGAGCAGTACTTC. Combining the CDR3 with reference TRBV13 and TRBJ2-7 gives the whole variable domain AAGVIQSPRHLIKEKRETATLKCYPIPRHDTVYWYQQGPGQDPQFLISFYEKMQSDKGSIPDRFSAQQFSDYHSELNMSSLELGDSALYFCASSFRQGPRYEQYFGPGTRLTVT.

The CDR3: CASSNQRTGERNTEAFF. The CDR3 DNA reads TGTGCCAGCAGCAACCAACGGACAGGGGAGCGGAACACTGAAGCTTTCTTT. This chain links TRBV21-1 with TRBJ1-1; TRBD1, the table's D call, was not compared with the DNA. TRBV21-1 is designated a pseudogene. The CDR3 covers 17 residues.

The CDR3 here is CASGLGLAAGGEQFF. In DNA, the CDR3 is TGTGCCAGTGGCTTGGGACTAGCGGCGGGGGGTGAGCAGTTCTTC. The V and J genes are TRBV19 and TRBJ2-1; TRBD2 matches at 11 bases. The CDR3 has 15 residues. J was trimmed by 9 bases and V by 8 bases; bases with no gene match: 12. Germline V gene sequence: CDR1 LNHDA, CDR2 SQIVND (reference sequence).

The chain uses TRBV29-1 and TRBJ2-7; 8 bases align to TRBD2. The germline V gene encodes CDR1 SQVTM and CDR2 ANQGSEA. The CDR3 is made up of 15 amino acids. Trimming at V came to 5 bases and at J to 5 bases, leaving 14 bases not matched to a gene. The CDR3 sequence: CSVYPTSGLADEQYF. The CDR3 bases are TGCAGCGTTTACCCAACTAGCGGACTCGCGGACGAGCAGTACTTC.

V and J are TRBV5-6 and TRBJ2-6, with D hard to call. The CDR3 is 13 amino acids. Per germline, CDR1 SGHDT and CDR2 YYEEEE. Trimming removed 4 bases from V and 4 bases from J, with 6 bases in between. CDR3 in amino acids: CASSPVGANVLTF. In nucleotides, the CDR3 is TGTGCCAGCAGCCCGGTCGGGGCCAACGTCCTGACTTTC.

This sequence joins TRBV4-3 and TRBJ2-7, with a weak D call TRBD2 (7 bases). This CDR3 region has 17 residues. Germline values: CDR1 LGHNA, CDR2 YSLEER. Trimming pared 0 bases from V and 0 bases from J, leaving 15 bases between. The CDR3 DNA reads as TGCGCCAGCAGCCAAGAGAGGGGGGGTCGCAGCTCCTACGAGCAGTACTTC. Translated: CASSQERGGRSSYEQYF.

V gene TRBV5-1 combines with J gene TRBJ2-2, with D uncertain. The length of the CDR3 is 15 residues. V was shortened by 5 bases and J by 7 bases, with 18 bases between the two germline ends. CDR1 is SGHRS, CDR2 YFSETQ, per germline. The CDR3 here is CASSPTVGFGGELFF. As DNA, the CDR3 is TGCGCCAGCAGTCCCACCGTAGGGTTTGGCGGGGAGCTGTTTTTT.

This sequence joins TRBV27 and TRBJ2-1; D perhaps matches TRBD2 (5 bases). Trimming shortened V by 10 bases and J by 4 bases, and 17 bases separated the two germline ends. CDR1 and CDR2 from the germline V gene are MNHEY and SMNVEV (reference sequence). The CDR3 consists of 14 residues. This CDR3 is CATRRADLYNEQFF. DNA for the CDR3: TGTGCCACCCGGCGGGCAGATTTATACAATGAGCAGTTCTTC.

The chain carries TRBV14 and TRBJ1-3; 9 nucleotides agree with TRBD1. Germline loops: CDR1 SGHDN, CDR2 FVKESK. CDR3 size: 16 residues. The V gene end was trimmed by 1 base and the J gene end by 0 bases; junction bases not matched to a gene: 1. CDR3: CASSQGQGGSGNTIYF. CDR3 nucleotide sequence: TGTGCCAGCAGCCAAGGACAGGGGGGCTCTGGAAACACCATATATTTT.

CDR3 in DNA: TGTGCCAGCAGCTTGGGCCTACAGGGAGCAGAGACCCAGTACTTC. Protein product: CASSLGLQGAETQYF. The chain uses TRBV11-1 and TRBJ2-5, with a tentative D call TRBD1 (6 bases). The CDR3 is 15 amino acids. Between the trimmed V and J ends, which lost 3 bases and 4 bases, there was a span of 15 bases. Germline assignment: CDR1 SGHAT and CDR2 FQDESV (reference sequence).

DNA for the CDR3: TGTGCCAGCAGCCGGGCAGTTGTTGAAAAACTGTTTTTT. It yields the protein CASSRAVVEKLFF. The chain has TRBV14 and TRBJ1-4, with D unclear. Germline V gene data show CDR1 as SGHDN and CDR2 as FVKESK. The length of the CDR3 is 13 residues. With 4 bases removed from V and 7 bases from J, the gap between germline ends came to 10 bases.

The chain has TRBV5-1 and TRBJ2-1; tentatively, D is TRBD2 (6 bases). CDR3 length: 16 residues. CDR1 SGHRS and CDR2 YFSETQ come from the germline V gene. Trimming removed 5 bases at V and 0 bases at J, with 15 bases between. The CDR3 reads CASRPGAGSSYNEQFF. The CDR3, as DNA: TGCGCCAGCAGACCCGGTGCGGGGAGCTCCTACAATGAGCAGTTCTTC. The entire variable domain, with the rest obtained from reference TRBV5-1 and TRBJ2-1, is as follows: KAGVTQTPRYLIKTRGQQVTLSCSPISGHRSVSWYQQTPGQGLQFLFEYFSETQRNKGNFPGRFSGRQFSNSRSEMNVSTLELGDSALYLCASRPGAGSSYNEQFFGPGTRLTVL.

The J gene is TRBJ2-3, the V gene TRBV6-5; possible D gene TRBD2, 5 bases. The V and J ends lost 0 bases and 4 bases respectively, with 8 bases between them. The CDR3 runs to 14 residues. Germline lookup yields CDR1 MNHEY and CDR2 SVGAGI. CDR3 in amino acids: CASSYSGSSDTQYF. The CDR3 DNA reads as TGTGCCAGCAGTTACTCGGGGAGTTCAGATACGCAGTATTTT.

The chain couples TRBV5-1 to TRBJ2-7; no definite D call. Trimming stripped 5 bases from V and 3 bases from J, with 6 bases between. The CDR3 length is 11 residues. Germline CDR1 is SGHRS and CDR2 is YFSETQ. In DNA, the CDR3 is TGCGCCAGCAGTGGGATCTACGAGCAGTACTTC. The encoded protein is CASSGIYEQYF.

This chain links TRBV28 with TRBJ1-5; weak D call: TRBD1 (5 bases). V lost 2 bases to trimming and J lost 4 bases, with 9 bases between them. CDR1 is MDHEN and CDR2 is SYDVKM in the germline V gene. This CDR3 is 14 amino acids long. The CDR3 reads CASSLGRGNQPQHF. In nucleotides, the CDR3 is TGTGCCAGCAGTTTAGGGCGGGGGAATCAGCCCCAGCATTTT.

CDR3 DNA sequence: TGTGCCAGCAGTTCAACAGGGTATGGGGAGACCCAGTACTTC. This gives the protein CASSSTGYGETQYF. The chain has TRBV7-7 and TRBJ2-5; TRBD1 is a possible D gene (6 bases). V shed 6 bases and J shed 5 bases, with 16 bases lying between them. The CDR3 has 14 residues. The germline CDR1 and CDR2 sequences are SSHAT and FNYEAQ (reference sequence).

The chain is built from TRBV7-2 and TRBJ2-3; the match to TRBD2 covers 8 bases. J gave up 3 bases and V 1 base, and 3 bases lay outside the gene matches. Germline V gene sequence: CDR1 SGHTA, CDR2 FQGNSA. The CDR3 extends over 15 amino acids. The CDR3 nucleotides are TGTGCCAGCAGCTTAGTAGCGGGGTGGACAGATACGCAGTATTTT. It specifies CASSLVAGWTDTQYF. The whole variable domain, remainder taken from reference TRBV7-2 and TRBJ2-3, is GAGVSQSPSNKVTEKGKDVELRCDPISGHTALYWYRQSLGQGLEFLIYFQGNSAPDKSGLPSDRFSAERTGGSVSTLTIQRTQQEDSAVYLCASSLVAGWTDTQYFGPGTRLTVL.

The CDR3, as DNA: TGTGCCAGCTCACCAGGAGTTCCAGGGGGTGGTGAAAAACTGTTTTTT. It encodes CASSPGVPGGGEKLFF. This sequence joins TRBV18 and TRBJ1-4; TRBD1 matches at 7 bases. J gave up 7 bases and V 2 bases, and 10 bases lay outside the gene matches. Germline CDR1 KGHSH, CDR2 LQKENI. The CDR3 loop spans 16 amino acids.

The gene calls are TRBV6-5 and TRBJ2-4; a possible D gene is TRBD2 (7 bases). Per germline, CDR1 MNHEY and CDR2 SVGAGI. This CDR3 is 15 amino acids long. V was trimmed by 6 bases and J by 4 bases, leaving 16 bases between them. Here the CDR3 reads CASRTRAGAKNIQYF. CDR3 bases: TGTGCCAGCAGAACCCGGGCGGGGGCGAAAAACATTCAGTACTTC.

The chain joins TRBV5-1 to TRBJ2-6; D gene ambiguous. Germline CDR1 SGHRS, CDR2 YFSETQ. V dropped 4 bases and J dropped 1 base, with 9 bases sitting between them. The CDR3 is 15 residues long. CDR3 sequence: CASSRTGSGANVLTF. The CDR3 nucleotides are TGCGCCAGCAGCCGAACGGGTTCTGGGGCCAACGTCCTGACTTTC.

This sequence joins TRBV5-1 and TRBJ2-5; tentatively, D is TRBD2 (5 bases). CDR1 SGHRS and CDR2 YFSETQ come from the germline V gene. CDR3 length: 11 amino acids. Trimming shortened V by 7 bases and J by 3 bases, and 7 bases separated the two germline ends. CDR3 sequence: CASHGEETQYF. The CDR3 DNA reads TGCGCCAGCCACGGGGAAGAGACCCAGTACTTC. Looking up the rest from reference TRBV5-1 and TRBJ2-5 gives the full variable domain: KAGVTQTPRYLIKTRGQQVTLSCSPISGHRSVSWYQQTPGQGLQFLFEYFSETQRNKGNFPGRFSGRQFSNSRSEMNVSTLELGDSALYLCASHGEETQYFGPGTRLLVL.

This clone was seen more than once but under ten times. This chain connects TRBV10-3 to TRBJ1-5; D uncertain. CDR3 length: 12 residues. The germline V and J ends were trimmed by 0 bases and 6 bases, with 3 bases remaining between them. The germline V gene has CDR1 ENHRY and CDR2 SYGVKD. The CDR3 loop is CAISESSQPQHF. In DNA form, the CDR3 reads TGTGCCATCAGTGAGTCGAGTCAGCCCCAGCATTTT.

In this sample, this clone turned up a few times. CDR3 nucleotides: TGCGCCAGCAGCCAGTTTATAAGCGGGACCGGAGATACGCAGTATTTT. Amino acids: CASSQFISGTGDTQYF. V and J are TRBV4-1 and TRBJ2-3; 7 nucleotides agree with TRBD2. The CDR3 is 16 residues long. The V gene's germline CDR1 is MGHRA and CDR2 YSYEKL. With 3 bases clipped from V and 5 bases from J, the junction kept 11 bases outside the gene matches.

The rearrangement joins TRBV10-1 to TRBJ2-2; perhaps TRBD1 as D (6 bases). The CDR3 is made up of 12 amino acids. V was clipped by 10 bases and J by 1 base, with 7 bases between them. CDR1 is WNHNN, CDR2 SYGVQD, per germline (reference sequence). This CDR3 is CATQGNTGELFF. The CDR3 nucleotides are TGCGCCACACAGGGGAACACCGGGGAGCTGTTTTTT.

The V call is TRBV7-2, the J call TRBJ1-4; D possibly corresponds to TRBD1 (5 bases). Trimming cost V 5 bases and J 7 bases, with 11 bases left between them. In germline, CDR1 is SGHTA, CDR2 FQGNSA. CDR3 length: 13 residues. DNA for the CDR3: TGTGCCAGCAGCCCCAGGGACGGTGAAAAACTGTTTTTT. It translates to CASSPRDGEKLFF. Looking up the rest from reference TRBV7-2 and TRBJ1-4 gives the full variable domain: GAGVSQSPSNKVTEKGKDVELRCDPISGHTALYWYRQSLGQGLEFLIYFQGNSAPDKSGLPSDRFSAERTGGSVSTLTIQRTQQEDSAVYLCASSPRDGEKLFFGSGTQLSVL.

This clone came up once. This sequence joins TRBV7-2 and TRBJ2-7; 13 nucleotides align to TRBD2. Germline V gives CDR1 SGHTA, CDR2 FQGNSA. The CDR3 runs 15 residues. The ends lost 5 bases at V and 5 bases at J; junction bases unmatched: 6. CDR3 amino acids: CASSKLAGGPHEQYF. The CDR3 region has the DNA TGTGCCAGCAGCAAACTAGCGGGAGGGCCCCACGAGCAGTACTTC.